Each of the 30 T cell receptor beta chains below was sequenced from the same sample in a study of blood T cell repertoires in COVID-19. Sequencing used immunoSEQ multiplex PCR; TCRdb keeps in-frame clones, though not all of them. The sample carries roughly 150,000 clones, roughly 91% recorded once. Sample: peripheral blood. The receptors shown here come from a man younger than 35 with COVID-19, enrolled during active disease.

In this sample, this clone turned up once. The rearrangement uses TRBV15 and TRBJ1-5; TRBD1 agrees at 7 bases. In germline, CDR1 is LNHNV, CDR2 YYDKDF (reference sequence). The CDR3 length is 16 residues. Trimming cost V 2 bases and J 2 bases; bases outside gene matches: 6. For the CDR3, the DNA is TGTGCCACCAGCAGAACCTTTGGACAGGGCAATCAGCCCCAGCATTTT. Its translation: CATSRTFGQGNQPQHF.

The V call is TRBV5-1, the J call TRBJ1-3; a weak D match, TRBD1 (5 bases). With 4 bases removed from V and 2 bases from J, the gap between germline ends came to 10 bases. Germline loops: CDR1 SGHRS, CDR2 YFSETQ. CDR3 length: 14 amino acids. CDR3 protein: CASSVQGTGNTIYF. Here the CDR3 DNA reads TGCGCCAGCAGCGTCCAGGGAACTGGAAACACCATATATTTT.

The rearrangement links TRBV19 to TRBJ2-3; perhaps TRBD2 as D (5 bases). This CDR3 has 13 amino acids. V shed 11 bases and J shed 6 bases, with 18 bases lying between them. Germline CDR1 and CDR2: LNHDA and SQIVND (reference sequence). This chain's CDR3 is CAVASRSGDTQYF. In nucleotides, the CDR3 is TGTGCCGTAGCGTCTAGATCGGGGGATACGCAGTATTTT.

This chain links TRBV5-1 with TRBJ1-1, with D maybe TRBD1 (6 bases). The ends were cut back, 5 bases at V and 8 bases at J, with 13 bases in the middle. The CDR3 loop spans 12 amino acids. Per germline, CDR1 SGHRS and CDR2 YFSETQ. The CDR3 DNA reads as TGCGCCAGCAGACAGGGACCGAGGGAAGCTTTCTTT. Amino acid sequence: CASRQGPREAFF.

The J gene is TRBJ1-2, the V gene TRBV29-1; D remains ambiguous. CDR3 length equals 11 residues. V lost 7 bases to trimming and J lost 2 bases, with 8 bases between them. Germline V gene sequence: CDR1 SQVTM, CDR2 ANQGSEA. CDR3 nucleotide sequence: TGCAGCGCCGGTGAGAACTATGGCTACACCTTC. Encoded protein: CSAGENYGYTF.

This CDR3 reads CASSFSGSTYNEQFF. The CDR3 nucleotides read TGTGCCAGTAGTTTCAGCGGGAGTACCTACAATGAGCAGTTCTTC. V and J are TRBV19 and TRBJ2-1; TRBD2 matches at 8 bases. The CDR3 is 15 amino acids. Germline V CDR1 and CDR2: LNHDA, SQIVND (reference sequence). With V trimmed by 5 bases and J by 2 bases, 5 bases remained unmatched.

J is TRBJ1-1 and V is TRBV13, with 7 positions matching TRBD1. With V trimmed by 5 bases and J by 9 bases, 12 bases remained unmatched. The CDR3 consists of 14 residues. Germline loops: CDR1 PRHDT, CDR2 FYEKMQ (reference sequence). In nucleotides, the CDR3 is TGTGCCAGCAGCCCCTGGACAGGCGGAATGAAAGCTTTCTTT. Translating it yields CASSPWTGGMKAFF.

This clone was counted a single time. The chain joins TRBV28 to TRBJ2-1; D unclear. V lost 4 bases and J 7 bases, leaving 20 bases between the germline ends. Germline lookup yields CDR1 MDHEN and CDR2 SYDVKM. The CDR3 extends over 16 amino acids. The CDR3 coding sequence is TGTGCCAGCAGTTCCTACGACCCGCCTCCCAGGAATGAGCAGTTCTTC. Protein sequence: CASSSYDPPPRNEQFF.

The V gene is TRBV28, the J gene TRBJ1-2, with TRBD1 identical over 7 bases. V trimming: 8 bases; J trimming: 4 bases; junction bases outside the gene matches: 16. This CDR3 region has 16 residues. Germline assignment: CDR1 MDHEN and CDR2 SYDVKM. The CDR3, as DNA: TGTGCCAGCCGCCCCGGGGACAGTTTTAAAATCTATGGCTACACCTTC. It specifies CASRPGDSFKIYGYTF.

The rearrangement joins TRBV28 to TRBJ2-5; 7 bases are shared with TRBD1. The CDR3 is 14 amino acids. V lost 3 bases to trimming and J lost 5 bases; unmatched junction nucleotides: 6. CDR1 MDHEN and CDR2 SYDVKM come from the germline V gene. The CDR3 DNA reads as TGTGCCAGCAGTTTGTGGGCAGGGGGTGAGACCCAGTACTTC. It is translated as CASSLWAGGETQYF.

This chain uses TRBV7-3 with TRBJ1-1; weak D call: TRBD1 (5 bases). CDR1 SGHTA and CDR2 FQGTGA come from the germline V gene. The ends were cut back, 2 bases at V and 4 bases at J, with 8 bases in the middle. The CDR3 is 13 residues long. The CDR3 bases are TGTGCCAGCAGCTTAGGGGGGTCCACTGAAGCTTTCTTT. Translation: CASSLGGSTEAFF.

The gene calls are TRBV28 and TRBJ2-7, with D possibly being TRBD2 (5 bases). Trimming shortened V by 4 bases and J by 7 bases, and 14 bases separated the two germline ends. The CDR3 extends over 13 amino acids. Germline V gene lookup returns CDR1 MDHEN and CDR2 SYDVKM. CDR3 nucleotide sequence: TGTGCCAGCAGTTGGACCGTCCCGGGGGAGCAGTACTTC. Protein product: CASSWTVPGEQYF.

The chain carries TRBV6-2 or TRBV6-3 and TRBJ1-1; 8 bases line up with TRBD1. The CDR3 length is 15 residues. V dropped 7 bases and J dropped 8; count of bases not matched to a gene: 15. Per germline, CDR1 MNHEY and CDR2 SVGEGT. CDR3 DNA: TGTGCCAGCACCCCCGCCGACAGGGGTTTTAGGGAAGCTTTCTTT. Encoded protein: CASTPADRGFREAFF.

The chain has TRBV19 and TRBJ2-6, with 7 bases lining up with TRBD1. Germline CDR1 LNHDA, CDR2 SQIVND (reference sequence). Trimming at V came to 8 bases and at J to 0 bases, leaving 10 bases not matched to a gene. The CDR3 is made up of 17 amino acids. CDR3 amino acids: CASGLGTARSGANVLTF. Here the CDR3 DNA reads TGTGCCAGTGGCCTTGGGACAGCCCGCTCTGGGGCCAACGTCCTGACTTTC.

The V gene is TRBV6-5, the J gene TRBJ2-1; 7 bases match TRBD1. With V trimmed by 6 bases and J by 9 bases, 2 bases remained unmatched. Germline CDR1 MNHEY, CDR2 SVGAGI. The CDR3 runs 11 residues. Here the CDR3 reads CASRRGPEQFF. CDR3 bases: TGTGCCAGCAGGAGGGGGCCTGAGCAGTTCTTC.

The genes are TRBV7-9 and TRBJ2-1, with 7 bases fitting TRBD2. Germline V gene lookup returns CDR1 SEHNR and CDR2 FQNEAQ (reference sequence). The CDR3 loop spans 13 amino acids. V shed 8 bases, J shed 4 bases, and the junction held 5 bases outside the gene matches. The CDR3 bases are TGTGCCAGCGAGAGCGGGGATTACAATGAGCAGTTCTTC. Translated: CASESGDYNEQFF.

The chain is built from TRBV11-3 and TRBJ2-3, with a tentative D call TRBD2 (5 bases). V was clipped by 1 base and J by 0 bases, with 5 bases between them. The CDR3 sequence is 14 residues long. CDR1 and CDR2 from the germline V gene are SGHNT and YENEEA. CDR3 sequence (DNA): TGTGCCAGCAGCTTAGGAGGGAGCACAGATACGCAGTATTTT. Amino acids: CASSLGGSTDTQYF.

The CDR3 DNA is TGTGCCAGCAGCTTAGCTAGGGGATCTGAAGCTTTCTTT. Protein sequence: CASSLARGSEAFF. The V gene is TRBV7-9, the J gene TRBJ1-1; possible D gene TRBD1, 5 bases. Germline loops: CDR1 SEHNR, CDR2 FQNEAQ (reference sequence). The V end was cut by 0 bases, the J end by 6 bases, with 8 bases between. This CDR3 has 13 amino acids.

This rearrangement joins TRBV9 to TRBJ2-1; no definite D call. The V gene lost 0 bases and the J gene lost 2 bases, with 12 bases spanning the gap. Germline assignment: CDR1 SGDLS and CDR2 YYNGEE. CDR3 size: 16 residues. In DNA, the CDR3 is TGTGCCAGCAGCGTAGCTCCGACTCCTACCTACAATGAGCAGTTCTTC. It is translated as CASSVAPTPTYNEQFF.

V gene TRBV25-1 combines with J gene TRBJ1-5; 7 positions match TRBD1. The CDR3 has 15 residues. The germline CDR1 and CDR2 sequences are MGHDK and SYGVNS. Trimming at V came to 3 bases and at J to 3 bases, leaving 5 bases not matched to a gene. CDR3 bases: TGTGCCAGCAGTGACCCGGGACAGCCCAATCAGCCCCAGCATTTT. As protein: CASSDPGQPNQPQHF.

As DNA, the CDR3 is TGTGCCAGCAGACTAGCGGGACCTTCAGATACGCAGTATTTT. Its translation is CASRLAGPSDTQYF. The V gene is TRBV19, the J gene TRBJ2-3, with 11 bases identical to TRBD2. CDR3 length: 14 residues. The V and J ends lost 9 bases and 4 bases, in that order; junction bases with no gene match: 6. Germline loops: CDR1 LNHDA, CDR2 SQIVND (reference sequence).

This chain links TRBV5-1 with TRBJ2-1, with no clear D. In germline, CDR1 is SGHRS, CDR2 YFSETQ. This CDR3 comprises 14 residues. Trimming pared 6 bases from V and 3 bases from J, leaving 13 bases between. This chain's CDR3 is CASNSGPDYNEQFF. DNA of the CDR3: TGCGCCAGCAACTCTGGTCCCGACTACAATGAGCAGTTCTTC.

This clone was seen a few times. The CDR3 reads CASQRQGFYEQYF. The CDR3 DNA reads TGTGCCAGTCAACGACAGGGATTCTACGAGCAGTACTTC. V is TRBV28 and J is TRBJ2-7; TRBD1 aligns across 7 bases. Trimming removed 9 bases from V and 3 bases from J; junction bases left unmatched: 8. The length of the CDR3 is 13 residues. Germline V lookup: CDR1 MDHEN, CDR2 SYDVKM.

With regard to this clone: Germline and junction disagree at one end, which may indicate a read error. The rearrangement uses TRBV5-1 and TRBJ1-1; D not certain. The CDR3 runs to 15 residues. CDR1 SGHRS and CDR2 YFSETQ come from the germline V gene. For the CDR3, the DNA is TGCGCCAGCAGCTTGAATCGGGGAGGAAACAATGAAGCTTTCTTT. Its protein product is CASSLNRGGNNEAFF. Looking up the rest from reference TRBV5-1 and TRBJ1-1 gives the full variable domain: KAGVTQTPRYLIKTRGQQVTLSCSPISGHRSVSWYQQTPGQGLQFLFEYFSETQRNKGNFPGRFSGRQFSNSRSEMNVSTLELGDSALYLCASSLNRGGNNEAFFGQGTRLTVV.

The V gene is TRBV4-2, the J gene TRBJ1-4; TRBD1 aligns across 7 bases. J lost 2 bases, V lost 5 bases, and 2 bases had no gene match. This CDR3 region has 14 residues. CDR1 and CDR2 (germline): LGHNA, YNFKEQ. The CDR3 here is CASSSDRTNEKLFF. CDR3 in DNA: TGTGCCAGCAGCTCGGACAGGACTAATGAAAAACTGTTTTTT.

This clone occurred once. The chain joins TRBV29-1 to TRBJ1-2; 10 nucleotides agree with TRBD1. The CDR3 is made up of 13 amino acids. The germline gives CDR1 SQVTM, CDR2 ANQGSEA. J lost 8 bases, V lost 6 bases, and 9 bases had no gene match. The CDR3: CSVPGTGESGYTF. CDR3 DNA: TGCAGCGTGCCAGGGACAGGGGAGTCAGGCTACACCTTC. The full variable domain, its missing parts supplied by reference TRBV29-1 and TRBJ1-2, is SAVISQKPSRDICQRGTSLTIQCQVDSQVTMMFWYRQQPGQSLTLIATANQGSEATYESGFVIDKFPISRPNLTFSTLTVSNMSPEDSSIYLCSVPGTGESGYTFGSGTRLTVV.

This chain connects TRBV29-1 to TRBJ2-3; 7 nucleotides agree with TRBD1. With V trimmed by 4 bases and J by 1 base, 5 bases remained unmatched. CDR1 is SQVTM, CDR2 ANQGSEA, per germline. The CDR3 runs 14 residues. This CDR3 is CSVVGGLGTDTQYF. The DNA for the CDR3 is TGCAGCGTTGTAGGGGGCCTAGGCACAGATACGCAGTATTTT.

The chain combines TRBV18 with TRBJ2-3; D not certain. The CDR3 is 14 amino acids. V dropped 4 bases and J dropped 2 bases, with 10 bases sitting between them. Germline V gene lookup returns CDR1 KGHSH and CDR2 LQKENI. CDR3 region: CASSLRLLTDTQYF. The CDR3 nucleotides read TGTGCCAGCTCACTTAGACTTCTCACAGATACGCAGTATTTT. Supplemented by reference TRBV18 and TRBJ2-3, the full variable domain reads NAGVMQNPRHLVRRRGQEARLRCSPMKGHSHVYWYRQLPEEGLKFMVYLQKENIIDESGMPKERFSAEFPKEGPSILRIQQVVRGDSAAYFCASSLRLLTDTQYFGPGTRLTVL.

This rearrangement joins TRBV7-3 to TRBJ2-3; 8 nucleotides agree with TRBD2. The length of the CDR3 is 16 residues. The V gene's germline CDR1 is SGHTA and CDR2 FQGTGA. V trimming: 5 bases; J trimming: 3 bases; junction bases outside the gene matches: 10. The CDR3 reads CASSPYAASGTDTQYF. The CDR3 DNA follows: TGTGCCAGCAGCCCTTACGCGGCTAGCGGGACAGATACGCAGTATTTT.

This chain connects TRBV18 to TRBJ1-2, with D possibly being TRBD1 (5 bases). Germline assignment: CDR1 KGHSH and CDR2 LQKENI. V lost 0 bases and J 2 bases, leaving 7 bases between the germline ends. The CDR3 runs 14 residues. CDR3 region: CASSPPGGNYGYTF. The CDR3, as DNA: TGTGCCAGCTCACCACCTGGGGGGAACTATGGCTACACCTTC.